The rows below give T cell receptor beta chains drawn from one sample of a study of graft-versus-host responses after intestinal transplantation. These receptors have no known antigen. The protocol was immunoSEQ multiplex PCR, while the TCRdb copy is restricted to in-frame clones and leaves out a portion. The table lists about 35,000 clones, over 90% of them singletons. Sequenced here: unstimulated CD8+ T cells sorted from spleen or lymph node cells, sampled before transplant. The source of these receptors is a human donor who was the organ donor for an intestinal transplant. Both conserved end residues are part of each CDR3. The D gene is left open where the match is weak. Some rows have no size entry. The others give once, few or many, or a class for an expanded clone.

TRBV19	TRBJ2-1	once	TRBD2	CASSTWTSSSYNEQFF	TGTGCCAGTAGTACCTGGACTAGCAGCTCCTACAATGAGCAGTTCTTC
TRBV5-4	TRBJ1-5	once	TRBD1	CAGSRDRGDQPQHF	TGTGCCGGCAGCCGGGACAGGGGGGATCAGCCCCAGCATTTT
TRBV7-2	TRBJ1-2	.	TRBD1	CASSLPSDRTSPPSGYTF	TGTGCCAGCAGCTTACCCTCGGACAGGACTAGTCCGCCTTCAGGCTACACCTTC
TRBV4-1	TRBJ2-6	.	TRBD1	CASSQEGDSSSGANVLTF	TGCGCCAGCAGCCAAGAAGGGGACAGTAGCTCTGGGGCCAACGTCCTGACTTTC
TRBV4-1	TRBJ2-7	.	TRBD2	CASSHPGEGFRSYEQYF	TGCGCCAGCAGCCATCCCGGGGAGGGGTTTCGCTCCTACGAGCAGTACTTC
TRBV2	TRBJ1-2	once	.	CASSEGQFKSGQTHGYTF	TGTGCCAGCAGTGAAGGTCAGTTTAAATCAGGACAGACACATGGCTACACCTTC
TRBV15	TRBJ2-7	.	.	CATSRAGPFYEQYF	TGTGCCACCAGCAGAGCGGGGCCATTTTACGAGCAGTACTTC
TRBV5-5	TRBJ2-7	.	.	CASSPEPYEQYF	TGTGCCAGCAGCCCGGAACCCTACGAGCAGTACTTC
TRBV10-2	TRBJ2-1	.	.	CASNPYTGASYNEQFF	TGCGCCAGCAATCCATATACGGGGGCCTCCTACAATGAGCAGTTCTTC
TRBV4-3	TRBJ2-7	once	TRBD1	CASSQLGTGGYEQYF	TGCGCCAGCAGCCAACTAGGGACAGGGGGCTACGAGCAGTACTTC
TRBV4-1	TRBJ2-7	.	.	CASSQEVGALISYEQYF	TGCGCCAGCAGCCAAGAAGTTGGGGCCCTAATTTCCTACGAGCAGTACTTC
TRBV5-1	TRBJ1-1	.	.	CASSLAGGGRANTEAFF	TGCGCCAGCAGCTTGGCCGGTGGAGGCAGGGCGAACACTGAAGCTTTCTTT
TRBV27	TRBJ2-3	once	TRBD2	CASSLSLAGATDTQYF	TGTGCCAGCAGTTTATCACTAGCGGGAGCAACAGATACGCAGTATTTT
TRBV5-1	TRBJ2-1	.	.	CASSLNNEQFF	TGCGCCAGCAGCTTGAATAATGAGCAGTTCTTC
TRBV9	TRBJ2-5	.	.	CASSASGTYGVETQYF	TGTGCCAGCAGCGCCTCAGGGACCTATGGGGTGGAGACCCAGTACTTC
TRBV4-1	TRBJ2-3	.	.	CASSLIQYTDTQYF	TGCGCCAGCAGCCTTATACAGTACACAGATACGCAGTATTTT
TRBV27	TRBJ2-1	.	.	CASSLVGSRNNEQFF	TGTGCCAGCAGTTTGGTCGGGAGTCGGAACAATGAGCAGTTCTTC
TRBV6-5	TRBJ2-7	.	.	CASSRNALDEQYF	TGTGCCAGCAGTCGAAATGCTCTAGACGAGCAGTACTTC
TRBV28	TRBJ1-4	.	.	CASSSNTLDRSATNEKLFF	TGTGCCAGCAGTTCCAATACCCTGGACCGCTCGGCAACTAATGAAAAACTGTTTTTT
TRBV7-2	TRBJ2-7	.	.	CASSLGGIDYEQYF	TGTGCCAGCAGCTTAGGGGGGATCGACTACGAGCAGTACTTC
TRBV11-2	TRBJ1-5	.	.	CASSLDWEVDQPQHF	TGTGCCAGCAGCTTGGATTGGGAGGTGGATCAGCCCCAGCATTTT
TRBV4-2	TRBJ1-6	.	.	CASSQVARFRDSPLHF	TGTGCCAGCAGCCAAGTTGCACGTTTTCGTGATTCACCCCTCCACTTT
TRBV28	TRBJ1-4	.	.	CASSLGATNEKLFF	TGTGCCAGCAGTTTGGGTGCAACTAATGAAAAACTGTTTTTT
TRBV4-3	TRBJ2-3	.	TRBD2	CASSPGLAGGTDTQYF	TGCGCCAGCAGCCCGGGACTAGCGGGAGGTACAGATACGCAGTATTTT
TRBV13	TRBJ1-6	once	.	CASSKSGNNSPLHF	TGTGCCAGCTCCAAATCGGGCAATAATTCACCCCTCCACTTT
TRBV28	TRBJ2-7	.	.	CASSLFQGYYEQYF	TGTGCCAGCAGTTTATTTCAGGGCTACTACGAGCAGTACTTC
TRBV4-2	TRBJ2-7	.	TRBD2	CASSPGLGPYEQYF	TGTGCCAGCAGCCCAGGACTAGGACCCTACGAGCAGTACTTC
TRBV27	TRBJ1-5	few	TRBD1	CASSSIQPTGAQPQHF	TGTGCCAGCAGTTCTATCCAACCGACAGGGGCTCAGCCCCAGCATTTT
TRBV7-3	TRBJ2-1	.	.	CASSLISGVSYNEQFF	TGTGCCAGCAGCTTAATTAGCGGCGTCTCCTACAATGAGCAGTTCTTC
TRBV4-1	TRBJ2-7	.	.	CASSQVTGTSYEQYF	TGCGCCAGCAGCCAAGTTACCGGGACTTCCTACGAGCAGTACTTC
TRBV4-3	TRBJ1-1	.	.	CASSQAGAAGNTEAFF	TGCGCCAGCAGCCAAGCAGGGGCCGCCGGGAACACTGAAGCTTTCTTT
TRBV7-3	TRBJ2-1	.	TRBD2	CASSPLAGAYNEQFF	TGTGCCAGCAGCCCTCTAGCGGGAGCGTACAATGAGCAGTTCTTC
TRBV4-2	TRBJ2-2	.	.	CASSQEDRTNTGELFF	TGTGCCAGCAGCCAAGAAGACAGGACGAACACCGGGGAGCTGTTTTTT
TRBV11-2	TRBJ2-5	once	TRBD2	CASSFLTSGSRETQYF	TGTGCCAGCAGCTTCCTGACTAGCGGGAGTCGGGAGACCCAGTACTTC
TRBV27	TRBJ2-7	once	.	CASSLLAHPYEQYF	TGTGCCAGCAGTTTATTAGCCCATCCCTACGAGCAGTACTTC
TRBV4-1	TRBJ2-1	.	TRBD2	CASSHHLAGTSLRGRYYNEQFF	TGCGCCAGCAGCCACCACTTGGCCGGGACTAGCCTCAGAGGGAGGTACTACAATGAGCAGTTCTTC
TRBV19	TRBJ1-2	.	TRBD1	CASSPRDRRWMGYTF	TGTGCCAGTAGTCCCCGGGACAGGAGATGGATGGGCTACACCTTC
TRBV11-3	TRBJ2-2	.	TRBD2	CASSWTSPGELFF	TGTGCCAGCAGCTGGACTAGCCCCGGGGAGCTGTTTTTT